Reported below is one T cell receptor (beta chain). Antigen unknown. The PCR made use of 60 Vbeta and 13 Jbeta primers. Using immunoSEQ multiplex PCR, the repertoire was profiled, and TCRdb retains in-frame clones only, with some absent. The sample records more than 150,000 clones, 80% being singletons. The data were taken from a study of cytomegalovirus exposure and HLA in healthy donors. The germline V gene has CDR1 SNHLY and CDR2 FYNNEI. V dropped 4 bases and J dropped 6 bases, with 7 bases sitting between them. This CDR3 comprises 12 residues. Study conclusions and caveats: By a later analysis, the bulk of CMV-associated TCR beta chains appeared HLA-restricted. Despite most TCR sequences being rare, some public TCRs occurred in many donors. An analysis done earlier found most TCR beta V segments productive about 87% or about 30% of the time.

The sample was PBMCs. This sequence joins TRBV2 and TRBJ2-1, with D tentatively TRBD2 (6 bases). This receptor was taken from a woman under 40 in good health and CMV-seronegative. CDR3 residues: CASSGGVNEQFF. In DNA, the CDR3 is TGTGCCAGCAGTGGGGGGGTCAATGAGCAGTTCTTC.